Below are 21 T cell receptor beta chains sequenced from a single sample in a study of identical twins. A single record per CDR3 protein comes from TCRdb applying MiXCR to the 5' RACE reads. Among more than 650,000 distinct CDR3 sequences listed, 5.5% to 6.5% were seen once. Source material: naive T cells sorted from blood. Every receptor here comes from a man aged 18 to 35 in good health.

The chain joins TRBV3-1 to TRBJ2-7, with 9 nucleotides matching TRBD2. Germline assignment: CDR1 LGHDT and CDR2 YNNKEL (reference sequence). Unmatched junction bases numbered 11, after V lost 1 base and J lost 4 bases. This CDR3 contains 17 residues. In DNA, the CDR3 is TGTGCCAGCAGCCAAGCCAGCGGGAGGAACAACTGGTACGAGCAGTACTTC. Its translation is CASSQASGRNNWYEQYF.

This clonotype was seen at least ten times. The chain joins TRBV7-2 to TRBJ1-5; the match to TRBD1 covers 7 bases. CDR3 length: 15 residues. Unmatched junction bases numbered 11, after V lost 5 bases and J lost 7 bases. Germline V gives CDR1 SGHTA, CDR2 FQGNSA. The CDR3 DNA sequence: TGTGCCAGCAGCCTTCAACCAGGGGGTCAGCAGCCCCAGCATTTT. It codes for CASSLQPGGQQPQHF.

In this sample, this clonotype turned up a few times. The chain links TRBV29-1 to TRBJ2-5, with 9 bases that match TRBD2. This CDR3 has 13 residues. J gave up 5 bases and V 5 bases, and 6 bases lay outside the gene matches. The germline gives CDR1 SQVTM, CDR2 ANQGSEA. The CDR3 sequence: CSVSSGNGETQYF. In DNA, the CDR3 is TGCAGCGTTTCTAGCGGGAATGGTGAGACCCAGTACTTC. Supplemented by reference TRBV29-1 and TRBJ2-5, the full variable domain reads SAVISQKPSRDICQRGTSLTIQCQVDSQVTMMFWYRQQPGQSLTLIATANQGSEATYESGFVIDKFPISRPNLTFSTLTVSNMSPEDSSIYLCSVSSGNGETQYFGPGTRLLVL.

This clonotype has only a few counts. The chain links TRBV6-1 to TRBJ2-4; D may be TRBD2 (5 bases). This CDR3 has 14 amino acids. The germline V and J ends were trimmed by 3 bases and 9 bases, with 15 bases remaining between them. Germline V gives CDR1 MNHNS, CDR2 SASEGT. The DNA of the CDR3 is TGTGCCAGCAGTGAGCCCCCCACTGAGGGCATTCAGTACTTC. This encodes CASSEPPTEGIQYF.

This clonotype showed up many times. The chain joins TRBV24-1 to TRBJ2-3; 7 bases agree with TRBD2. The CDR3 runs to 15 residues. Germline assignment: CDR1 KGHDR and CDR2 SFDVKD. Unmatched junction bases numbered 0, after V lost 1 base and J lost 0 bases. This CDR3 is CATSDLAGSTDTQYF. The CDR3 DNA is TGTGCCACCAGTGATTTAGCGGGAAGCACAGATACGCAGTATTTT.

This sequence joins TRBV29-1 and TRBJ1-2, with D possibly matching TRBD1 (5 bases). The germline V gene has CDR1 SQVTM and CDR2 ANQGSEA. The ends were cut back, 2 bases at V and 5 bases at J, with 9 bases in the middle. The CDR3 covers 12 residues. CDR3 amino acids: CSVEIRGYGYTF. The CDR3, as DNA: TGCAGCGTTGAAATCCGGGGGTATGGCTACACCTTC.

In its sample, this clonotype was seen many times. The chain couples TRBV12-3 or TRBV12-4 to TRBJ2-5; D is undetermined. Trimming shortened V by 6 bases and J by 1 base, and 6 bases separated the two germline ends. This CDR3 region has 12 residues. CDR3: CASRDVQETQYF. The CDR3 nucleotides read TGTGCCAGCAGAGATGTCCAAGAGACCCAGTACTTC.

In regard to this clonotype: Possible read error: a much larger clone is one base away. The rearrangement joins TRBV5-1 to TRBJ1-2; 7 nucleotides line up with TRBD1. Germline V gene sequence: CDR1 SGHRS, CDR2 YFSETQ. This CDR3 spans 15 amino acids. As DNA, the CDR3 is TGCGCCAGCAGCTTGGAGACAGGGACGATATTTGGCTACATCTTC. Protein sequence: CASSLETGTIFGYIF.

This clonotype came up many times. This chain connects TRBV20-1 to TRBJ2-7; D gene uncertain. This CDR3 is built from 11 residues. Germline-derived CDR1 and CDR2 are DFQATT and SNEGSKA (reference sequence). Trimming took 4 bases from V and 3 from J, leaving 7 bases between them. The CDR3 sequence: CSANTGYEQYF. Written as DNA, the CDR3 is TGCAGTGCTAATACTGGCTACGAGCAGTACTTC.

This clonotype has at least ten counts. The chain combines TRBV5-6 with TRBJ1-2; D remains unclear. This CDR3 is built from 12 residues. The ends were cut back, 4 bases at V and 8 bases at J, with 12 bases in the middle. CDR1 SGHDT and CDR2 YYEEEE come from the germline V gene. CDR3 bases: TGTGCCAGCAGCGTGCGCTTGGGCGGCTACACCTTC. Protein product: CASSVRLGGYTF.

Ten or more counts support this clonotype. J is TRBJ2-1 and V is TRBV10-3; D possibly corresponds to TRBD2 (5 bases). CDR1 is ENHRY, CDR2 SYGVKD, per germline. The CDR3 covers 15 residues. V lost 3 bases and J lost 9, with 18 bases in between. This CDR3 reads CAISEIRALGVEQFF. In nucleotides, the CDR3 is TGTGCCATCAGTGAAATCCGTGCGTTGGGAGTTGAGCAGTTCTTC.

This clonotype was seen ten or more times. The gene calls are TRBV28 and TRBJ1-1; D perhaps matches TRBD1 (5 bases). The CDR3 loop spans 14 amino acids. The V end lost 7 bases, the J end lost 0 bases, and 12 bases lay between the germline ends. Germline V gene data show CDR1 as MDHEN and CDR2 as SYDVKM. CDR3 loop: CASTGGTMNTEAFF. The CDR3 bases are TGTGCCAGCACGGGGGGGACGATGAACACTGAAGCTTTCTTT.

The chain recombines TRBV6-1 with TRBJ2-7, with 9 bases identical to TRBD2. V lost 5 bases, J lost 3 bases, and 5 bases stayed unmatched. The CDR3 totals 14 residues. The V gene's germline CDR1 is MNHNS and CDR2 SASEGT. The CDR3 coding sequence is TGTGCCAGCAGTATAGCGGGAGTCGTCTACGAGCAGTACTTC. Translated: CASSIAGVVYEQYF.

The genes are TRBV25-1 and TRBJ2-7, with TRBD2 matching 10 bases. The germline V gene encodes CDR1 MGHDK and CDR2 SYGVNS. The CDR3 spans 16 residues. V was clipped by 3 bases and J by 5 bases; unmatched bases: 10. The DNA for the CDR3 is TGTGCCAGCAGTGACTACAAGCCTAGCGGGAGCAACGAGCAGTACTTC. It codes for CASSDYKPSGSNEQYF.

This clonotype was seen more than once but under ten times. The CDR3 reads CATSRDLAGAGNEQFF. For the CDR3, the DNA is TGTGCCACCAGCAGAGATCTAGCGGGAGCGGGGAATGAGCAGTTCTTC. The chain is built from TRBV15 and TRBJ2-1; 10 bases line up with TRBD2. In germline, CDR1 is LNHNV, CDR2 YYDKDF (reference sequence). The CDR3 covers 16 residues. Germline trimming cut 0 bases from V and 7 bases from J; bases unmatched to any gene: 6.

This clonotype occurred a few times. The V call is TRBV6-2 or TRBV6-3, the J call TRBJ2-2; 8 nucleotides match TRBD1. This CDR3 comprises 16 residues. With 3 bases clipped from V and 0 bases from J, the junction kept 3 bases outside the gene matches. Germline CDR1 and CDR2: MNHEY and SVGEGT. The CDR3 DNA is TGTGCCAGCAGTTATTGGGGACAGGCGAACACCGGGGAGCTGTTTTTT. It yields the protein CASSYWGQANTGELFF.

This clonotype was picked up many times. This chain uses TRBV28 with TRBJ1-1; D call uncertain. This CDR3 has 14 amino acids. V shed 10 bases and J shed 4 bases, with 19 bases lying between them. Germline lookup yields CDR1 MDHEN and CDR2 SYDVKM. The CDR3 DNA sequence: TGTGCCATCTTAATAGGAACATCGGGCACTGAAGCTTTCTTT. Amino acids: CAILIGTSGTEAFF.

V gene TRBV20-1 combines with J gene TRBJ2-1; D is tentatively TRBD1 or TRBD2 (5 bases each). Trimming shortened V by 0 bases and J by 7 bases, and 16 bases separated the two germline ends. Germline V lookup: CDR1 DFQATT, CDR2 SNEGSKA (reference sequence). There are 15 residues in the CDR3. This CDR3 reads CSAREGTIGSNEQFF. The DNA of the CDR3 is TGCAGTGCTAGAGAGGGGACGATTGGTAGTAATGAGCAGTTCTTC.

At least ten counts were recorded for this clonotype. The chain links TRBV28 to TRBJ2-3, with a tentative D call TRBD2 (6 bases). The germline V and J ends were trimmed by 3 bases and 6 bases, with 16 bases remaining between them. Germline V CDR1 and CDR2: MDHEN, SYDVKM. The CDR3 sequence is 15 residues long. DNA for the CDR3: TGTGCCAGCAGTTTGGGGGATTACGCGGGGGATACGCAGTATTTT. Translation: CASSLGDYAGDTQYF.

This clonotype was seen at least ten times. The V gene is TRBV20-1, the J gene TRBJ2-1, with TRBD2 identical over 11 bases. Germline loops: CDR1 DFQATT, CDR2 SNEGSKA (reference sequence). CDR3 length equals 15 residues. V shed 0 bases, J shed 6 bases, and the junction held 4 bases outside the gene matches. The CDR3, as DNA: TGCAGTGCTAGAGATAGAACTAGCGGGAGCAATGAGCAGTTCTTC. It translates to CSARDRTSGSNEQFF.

Many counts were recorded for this clonotype. CDR3 coding DNA: TGTGCCAGCAGTTTCGGGCAAAACATTCAGTACTTC. It encodes CASSFGQNIQYF. The chain recombines TRBV12-3 or TRBV12-4 with TRBJ2-4; D unclear. Trimming removed 3 bases at V and 5 bases at J, with 5 bases between. This CDR3 spans 12 amino acids.